These 18 T cell receptor beta chains originate from one sample sequenced in a study of blood T cell repertoires in COVID-19. Some clones are missing from TCRdb's copy, which holds only in-frame ones; the method was immunoSEQ multiplex PCR. The sample lists fewer than 450,000 clones, about 90% occurring once. The source material was peripheral blood. Receptors were obtained from a woman aged 45-65 years with COVID-19, enrolled during active disease.

The V and J genes are TRBV5-6 and TRBJ1-4; 8 bases align to TRBD1. Germline V gene sequence: CDR1 SGHDT, CDR2 YYEEEE. J was trimmed by 4 bases and V by 4 bases; bases with no gene match: 6. The CDR3 loop spans 15 amino acids. The CDR3 region has the DNA TGTGCCAGCAGCCCGGGACAGGCCCGTAATGAAAAACTGTTTTTT. Its protein is CASSPGQARNEKLFF.

In regard to this clone: One end of the junction varies from germline; a read error may be responsible. The rearrangement joins TRBV7-7 to TRBJ2-3; 9 bases are a match to TRBD2. Germline V lookup: CDR1 SSHAT, CDR2 FNYEAQ (reference sequence). The CDR3 consists of 15 residues. CDR3 in amino acids: CASSSQGLATDTQYF. CDR3 bases: TGTGCTAGCAGCTCCCAAGGACTAGCGACAGATACGCAGTATTTT.

The chain carries TRBV18 and TRBJ2-2, with D possibly being TRBD1 (5 bases). The CDR3 totals 18 residues. Trimming stripped 6 bases from V and 4 bases from J, with 24 bases between. From germline, CDR1 is KGHSH and CDR2 LQKENI. CDR3 region: CASSPAVGADYSTGELFF. Here the CDR3 DNA reads TGTGCCAGCTCCCCCGCCGTAGGGGCCGATTACAGCACCGGGGAGCTGTTTTTT.

This chain joins TRBV5-5 and TRBJ2-1, with 7 bases matching TRBD2. This CDR3 has 16 residues. The V gene's germline CDR1 is SGHKS and CDR2 YYEKEE (reference sequence). The trim removed 6 bases at V and 3 bases at J, leaving 12 bases unmatched. This chain's CDR3 is CASTTTGGEVYNEQFF. As DNA, the CDR3 is TGTGCCAGCACCACAACGGGAGGCGAAGTCTACAATGAGCAGTTCTTC. The full variable domain, completed using reference TRBV5-5 and TRBJ2-1, is DAGVTQSPTHLIKTRGQQVTLRCSPISGHKSVSWYQQVLGQGPQFIFQYYEKEERGRGNFPDRFSARQFPNYSSELNVNALLLGDSALYLCASTTTGGEVYNEQFFGPGTRLTVL.

This rearrangement joins TRBV11-2 to TRBJ2-1; TRBD2 might be the D (5 bases). Trimming shortened V by 3 bases and J by 5 bases, and 11 bases separated the two germline ends. This CDR3 comprises 14 residues. The germline gives CDR1 SGHAT, CDR2 FQNNGV. DNA for the CDR3: TGTGCCAGCAGCTTTACGACGGGGAACAATGAGCAGTTCTTC. Protein sequence: CASSFTTGNNEQFF.

J is TRBJ2-1 and V is TRBV29-1, with TRBD1 as a possible D gene (6 bases). Germline V CDR1 and CDR2: SQVTM, ANQGSEA. Trimming pared 4 bases from V and 4 bases from J, leaving 23 bases between. This CDR3 is built from 17 residues. CDR3 coding DNA: TGCAGCGTTGGCCCACGACACTCACAGGGTCCATACAATGAGCAGTTCTTC. It codes for CSVGPRHSQGPYNEQFF.

This chain uses TRBV7-2 with TRBJ2-1; TRBD2 agrees at 9 bases. Trimming removed 1 base from V and 10 bases from J; junction bases left unmatched: 17. Germline V CDR1 and CDR2: SGHTA, FQGNSA. This CDR3 comprises 18 residues. The CDR3 bases are TGTGCCAGCAGCTTAGTGGTTGCGGGTCTAGCGGGAAGGGACGAGCAGTTCTTC. Translated: CASSLVVAGLAGRDEQFF.

The chain employs TRBV4-3 and TRBJ1-4; D possibly corresponds to TRBD1 (5 bases). Germline V gives CDR1 LGHNA, CDR2 YSLEER. CDR3 size: 15 residues. The V end lost 4 bases, the J end lost 6 bases, and 15 bases lay between the germline ends. The CDR3 region is CASSLSGGVDEKLFF. The CDR3 DNA sequence: TGCGCCAGCAGCCTCAGTGGGGGGGTTGATGAAAAACTGTTTTTT.

This clone was recorded once. The chain recombines TRBV29-1 with TRBJ2-7, with 9 bases lining up with TRBD1. CDR3 length: 12 residues. Germline V gives CDR1 SQVTM, CDR2 ANQGSEA. The trim removed 6 bases at V and 4 bases at J, leaving 4 bases unmatched. The CDR3 nucleotides are TGCAGCGTCGGGACAGGGTATTACGAGCAGTACTTC. Translated: CSVGTGYYEQYF.

Here the CDR3 reads CASSLGSLAGDTQYF. DNA for the CDR3: TGTGCCAGCAGCTTAGGGAGTCTAGCGGGAGATACGCAGTATTTT. The rearrangement uses TRBV7-2 and TRBJ2-3; 8 bases align to TRBD2. Trimming at V came to 1 base and at J to 5 bases, leaving 5 bases not matched to a gene. The CDR3 sequence is 15 residues long. Germline V gene lookup returns CDR1 SGHTA and CDR2 FQGNSA. The whole variable domain, filled in from reference TRBV7-2 and TRBJ2-3, reads GAGVSQSPSNKVTEKGKDVELRCDPISGHTALYWYRQSLGQGLEFLIYFQGNSAPDKSGLPSDRFSAERTGGSVSTLTIQRTQQEDSAVYLCASSLGSLAGDTQYFGPGTRLTVL.

This chain uses TRBV11-3 with TRBJ2-5; D call uncertain. Germline CDR1 SGHNT, CDR2 YENEEA. Trimming cost V 5 bases and J 9 bases, with 16 bases left between them. The CDR3 totals 13 residues. The CDR3 loop reads CASSLPPNPAQYF. CDR3 coding DNA: TGTGCCAGCAGCCTCCCCCCGAATCCGGCCCAGTACTTC.

In this sample, this clone turned up once. The rearrangement joins TRBV5-8 to TRBJ1-1; 9 nucleotides align to TRBD1. After removal of 3 bases from V and 5 bases from J, the junction contained 8 bases not matched to a gene. The CDR3 loop spans 15 amino acids. From germline, CDR1 is SGHTS and CDR2 YDEGEE. CDR3 in amino acids: CASSSDRGVWTEAFF. The DNA for the CDR3 is TGTGCCAGCAGCTCGGACAGGGGTGTTTGGACTGAAGCTTTCTTT.

This rearrangement joins TRBV7-2 to TRBJ2-3; D is uncertain. Germline-derived CDR1 and CDR2 are SGHTA and FQGNSA. The V end was cut by 8 bases, the J end by 2 bases, with 17 bases between. The CDR3 spans 15 residues. CDR3 nucleotide sequence: TGTGCCAGCGTACAATATTCTGTTCTCACAGATACGCAGTATTTT. Its protein product is CASVQYSVLTDTQYF. The full variable domain, completed using reference TRBV7-2 and TRBJ2-3, is GAGVSQSPSNKVTEKGKDVELRCDPISGHTALYWYRQSLGQGLEFLIYFQGNSAPDKSGLPSDRFSAERTGGSVSTLTIQRTQQEDSAVYLCASVQYSVLTDTQYFGPGTRLTVL.

This chain joins TRBV6-1 and TRBJ2-5; 8 bases are shared with TRBD1. V shed 2 bases, J shed 5 bases, and the junction held 10 bases outside the gene matches. There are 16 residues in the CDR3. The germline CDR1 and CDR2 sequences are MNHNS and SASEGT. The CDR3 DNA is TGTGCCAGCAGTGAAAGGGACAGGTCCCCTCAGGAGACCCAGTACTTC. It is translated as CASSERDRSPQETQYF.

This clone has just one count. This sequence joins TRBV10-3 and TRBJ2-3, with 9 nucleotides matching TRBD2. The CDR3 is 17 amino acids. V gave up 0 bases and J gave up 0 bases; unmatched junction bases: 4. The germline gives CDR1 ENHRY, CDR2 SYGVKD. The CDR3 DNA reads TGTGCCATCAGTGAGTCTAGCGGGAGAACTAGCACAGATACGCAGTATTTT. It specifies CAISESSGRTSTDTQYF.

The J gene is TRBJ2-7, the V gene TRBV15; 8 bases line up with TRBD1. The CDR3 extends over 17 amino acids. The trim removed 1 base at V and 3 bases at J, leaving 11 bases unmatched. The V gene's germline CDR1 is LNHNV and CDR2 YYDKDF (reference sequence). CDR3 amino acids: CATSRGGVTGVVYEQYF. The CDR3 coding sequence is TGTGCCACCAGCAGAGGGGGGGTGACAGGGGTTGTCTACGAGCAGTACTTC.

The V gene is TRBV30, the J gene TRBJ1-5, with D tentatively TRBD1 (6 bases). CDR3 length: 15 amino acids. The V gene's germline CDR1 is GTSNPN and CDR2 SVGIG (reference sequence). Deletions cut 0 bases from V and 5 bases from J, with 14 bases between. The CDR3 DNA reads TGTGCCTGGAGTGTGGGCAGGGGAGGGGATCAGCCCCAGCATTTT. This encodes CAWSVGRGGDQPQHF.

V gene TRBV7-3 combines with J gene TRBJ2-2; D not resolved. The germline V gene encodes CDR1 SGHTA and CDR2 FQGTGA. Between the trimmed V and J ends, which lost 0 bases and 7 bases, there was a span of 3 bases. CDR3 length equals 12 residues. The CDR3 nucleotides are TGTGCCAGCAGCTTAACTCGCGGGGAGCTGTTTTTT. Residues: CASSLTRGELFF.